The TCR beta chain described here comes from a study of STAT5B mutations in CD4+ large granular lymphocyte leukemia (dated by TCRdb to 2021 to 2024). With regard to the full study: Among the healthy controls, the CDR3 'QG' motif was associated with a particular HLA allele. The TCRbeta repertoires of CD4+ T-cell large granular lymphocyte leukemia patients were compared with the TCRbeta repertoires of healthy blood donors. Flow cytometry performed on FACSCanto II or FACSVerse showed that the purified fractions had more than 95% purity among lymphocytes. Beyond this particular receptor, the publication reports: Main leukemic clonotypes were private to each patient, although approximately 25% of the main leukemic clonotypes were found at low frequency in the non-leukemic repertoires of other patients. Compared with healthy CD4+ repertoires, CD4-sorted patient repertoires appeared more clonal, and this difference remained even after the putative leukemic clones were removed. The data were not HLA-matched, and the relatively small sample size could explain the higher clonality seen in CD4+ compared with CD8+ T-LGLL. Enrichment of TRBV06-family usage was observed among the top patient clones (8/27) relative to healthy controls (2/35).

TCRbeta rearrangements were sequenced from genomic DNA using the immunoSEQ assay at survey resolution. In the paper's pipeline: In the TCR sequencing data, the smallest productive clonotype frequency that could be detected was 2.59 x 10-5. Analyses included only productive TCRbeta rearrangements, meaning complete and in-frame sequences. The clonality of each sample was calculated as Simpson clonality in the immunoSEQ Analyzer version 3.0. Based on frequency, clones were grouped as very rare, small, medium, large (1-20%) or hyperexpanded (>20%). Generation probabilities were estimated with OLGA 1.2.3, V-gene circos plots were made with VDJtools, specificities were searched in VDJdb, and CDR3 motifs were identified with GLIPH. TCRdb carries this immuneACCESS record with in-frame sequences only. Its versions omit some clonotypes, under half of them owing to an unresolved V gene in the studies checked, with the rest unexplained. The V and J calls and the clone size are those of that table, but D and trimming were determined from the DNA. The sample table shows fewer than 30,000 clones, and approximately 80% are seen once. The top ten constitute about 1.1% of the sample.

Points on this clone: It lacks a known antigen. Per-base quality was not reported, and no clone a single base away is much larger than it.

Spanning cysteine to phenylalanine, the CDR3 consists of 14 amino acids. Only the CDR3 region is kept as DNA, spanning 42 bases read in frame from base 1. CDR1 and CDR2 are read off the germline V gene as SGHRS and YFSETQ. Relative to germline, V is 4 bases shorter and J is 2 bases shorter, with 11 bases between their ends. Healthy controls were approximately 40 blood donors whose buffy coats came from the Finnish Red Cross blood service. All TCR-sequenced material derived from peripheral blood: patient blood samples and healthy donor buffy coats. Peripheral blood mononuclear cells were isolated by Ficoll-Hypaque gradient centrifugation. Magnetic purification was used to isolate CD4+ cells from the buffy coats of the healthy controls. The Gentra Puregene Cell and Tissue kit was used to extract genomic DNA, and a Qubit 2.0 fluorometer was used to measure the amount of genomic DNA.

The rearranged segments are TRBV5-1 and TRBJ2-3, with no reliable assignment of the D segment. Material for sequencing was CD4+ T cells from blood buffy coats. The sequence came from a human donor in good health. The nucleotide sequence reads TGCGCCAGCAGCCCGGAAATAGCCACAGATACGCAGTATTTT. It specifies CASSPEIATDTQYF.